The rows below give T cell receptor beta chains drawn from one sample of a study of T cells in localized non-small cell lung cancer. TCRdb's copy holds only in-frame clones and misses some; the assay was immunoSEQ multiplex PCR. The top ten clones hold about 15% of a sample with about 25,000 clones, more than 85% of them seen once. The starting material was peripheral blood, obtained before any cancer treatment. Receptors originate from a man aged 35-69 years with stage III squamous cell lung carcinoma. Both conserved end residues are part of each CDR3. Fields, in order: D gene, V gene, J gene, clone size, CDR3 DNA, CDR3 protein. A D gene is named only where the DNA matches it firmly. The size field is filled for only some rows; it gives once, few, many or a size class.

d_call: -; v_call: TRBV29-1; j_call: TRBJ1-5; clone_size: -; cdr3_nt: TGCAGCGCGGGCCCCCAGCATTTT; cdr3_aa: CSAGPQHF
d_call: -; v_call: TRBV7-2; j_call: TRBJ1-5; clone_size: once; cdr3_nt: TGTGCCAGCAGCTTATCAGGGATTTGGAGTCAGCCCCAGCATTTT; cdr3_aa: CASSLSGIWSQPQHF
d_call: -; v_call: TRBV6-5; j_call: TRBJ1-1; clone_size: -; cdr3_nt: TGTGCCAGCAGTTCCCGAACAGGGAGCACTGAAGCTTTCTTT; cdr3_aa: CASSSRTGSTEAFF
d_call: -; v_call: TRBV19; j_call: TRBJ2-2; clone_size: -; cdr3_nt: TGTGCCAGCCAGGACCCGCTTAACACCGGGGAGCTGTTTTTT; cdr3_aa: CASQDPLNTGELFF
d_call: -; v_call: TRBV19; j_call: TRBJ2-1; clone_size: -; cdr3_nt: TGTGCCAGTAGTACCACGTGGGGTGAGCAGTTCTTC; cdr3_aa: CASSTTWGEQFF
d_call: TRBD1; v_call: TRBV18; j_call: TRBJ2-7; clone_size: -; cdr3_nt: TGTGCCAGCTCACCGAACGGACAGGGCAACGAGCAGTACTTC; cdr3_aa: CASSPNGQGNEQYF
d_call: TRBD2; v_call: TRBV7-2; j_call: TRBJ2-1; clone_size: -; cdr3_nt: TGTGCCAGCAGCTTTATTGTTCAGCGGGAGGGAGAGCAGTTCTTC; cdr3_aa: CASSFIVQREGEQFF
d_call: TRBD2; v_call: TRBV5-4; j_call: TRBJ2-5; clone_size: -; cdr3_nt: TGTGCCAGCAGCTTGCCGGGGGGAGAAGAGACCCAGTACTTC; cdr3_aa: CASSLPGGEETQYF
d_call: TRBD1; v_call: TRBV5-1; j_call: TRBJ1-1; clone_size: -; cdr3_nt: TGCGCCAGCAGCTTAACGACAGGGGGCACTGAAGCTTTCTTT; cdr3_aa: CASSLTTGGTEAFF
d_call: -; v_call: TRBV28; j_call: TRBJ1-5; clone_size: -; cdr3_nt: TGTGCCAGCAGTTACGACCAGCCCCAGCATTTT; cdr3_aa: CASSYDQPQHF
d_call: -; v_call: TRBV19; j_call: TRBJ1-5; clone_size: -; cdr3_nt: TGTGCCAGTAGTACGGGCCCGGGGGCCGGTCAGCCCCAGCATTTT; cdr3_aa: CASSTGPGAGQPQHF
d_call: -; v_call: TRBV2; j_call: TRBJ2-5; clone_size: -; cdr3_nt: TGTGCCAGCAGTCCATCGGGGACCCAGTACTTC; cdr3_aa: CASSPSGTQYF
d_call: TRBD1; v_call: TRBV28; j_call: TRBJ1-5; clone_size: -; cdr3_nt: TGTGCCAGCAGTTTACTCCCAGGACAGGGGAGATATAGCAATCAGCCCCAGCATTTT; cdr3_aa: CASSLLPGQGRYSNQPQHF
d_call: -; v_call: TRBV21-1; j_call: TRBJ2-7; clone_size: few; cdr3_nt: TGTGCCTTGACCGGATGGAACGAGCAGTACTTC; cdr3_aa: CALTGWNEQYF
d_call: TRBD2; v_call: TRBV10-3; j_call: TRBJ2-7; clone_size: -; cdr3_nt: TGTGCCATCAGTGCCGGGGGGGCGGGAGCCGCCAACGAGCAGTACTTC; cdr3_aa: CAISAGGAGAANEQYF
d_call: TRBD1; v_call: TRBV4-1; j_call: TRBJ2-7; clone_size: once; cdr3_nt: TGCGCCAGCAGCCAAACCACCCCGGGACAGGGGGCCTACGAGCAGTACTTC; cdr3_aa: CASSQTTPGQGAYEQYF
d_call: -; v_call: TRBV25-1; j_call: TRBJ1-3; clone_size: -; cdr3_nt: TGTGCCAGCAGTGATCTGAAATCTGGAAACACCATATATTTT; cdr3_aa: CASSDLKSGNTIYF
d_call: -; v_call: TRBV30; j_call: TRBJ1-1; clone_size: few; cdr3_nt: TGTGCCTGGATTAGGGGGACGGGGGACACTGAAGCTTTCTTT; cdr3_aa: CAWIRGTGDTEAFF
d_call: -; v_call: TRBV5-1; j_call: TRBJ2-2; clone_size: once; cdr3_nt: TGCGCCAGCAGCTTCCGGACCGAGAACACCGGGGAGCTGTTTTTT; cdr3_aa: CASSFRTENTGELFF
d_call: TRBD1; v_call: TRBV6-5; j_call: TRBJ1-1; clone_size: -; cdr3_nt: TGTGCCAGCAGCCTAGACAGGGTGCGGAACACTGAAGCTTTCTTT; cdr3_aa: CASSLDRVRNTEAFF
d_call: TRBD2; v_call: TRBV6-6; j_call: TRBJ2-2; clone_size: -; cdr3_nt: TGTGCCAGCAGTTACTCGGGGGGGTCCGGGGAGCTGTTTTTT; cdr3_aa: CASSYSGGSGELFF
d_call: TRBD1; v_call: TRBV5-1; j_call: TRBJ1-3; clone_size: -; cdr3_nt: TGCGCCAGCAGCTTGGGGACAGGGAAGGGAAACACCATATATTTT; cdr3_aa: CASSLGTGKGNTIYF
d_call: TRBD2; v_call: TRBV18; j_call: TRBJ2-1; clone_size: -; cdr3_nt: TGTGCCAGCTCACCACCGTTACTAGCGGGAGCCCACAATGAGCAGTTCTTC; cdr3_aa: CASSPPLLAGAHNEQFF
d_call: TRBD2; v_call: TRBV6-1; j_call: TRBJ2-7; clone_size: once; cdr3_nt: TGTGCCAGCAGGGGGGGGTTCGGGAGCTCCTACGAGCAGTACTTC; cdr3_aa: CASRGGFGSSYEQYF
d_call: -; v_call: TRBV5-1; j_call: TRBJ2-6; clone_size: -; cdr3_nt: TGCGCCAGCCGGGACGGCCTCTCTGGGGCCAACGTCCTGACTTTC; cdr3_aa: CASRDGLSGANVLTF
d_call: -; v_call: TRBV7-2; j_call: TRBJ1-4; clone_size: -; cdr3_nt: TGTGCCAGCAGCTTATCACAGCTTAATGAAAAACTGTTTTTT; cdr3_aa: CASSLSQLNEKLFF
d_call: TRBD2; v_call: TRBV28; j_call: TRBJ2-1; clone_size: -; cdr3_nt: TGTGCCAGCAGTATGCCGGGACTAGCGATCAATGAGCAGTTCTTC; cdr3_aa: CASSMPGLAINEQFF
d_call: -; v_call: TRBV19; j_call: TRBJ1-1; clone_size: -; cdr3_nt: TGTGCCAGTAGCCCGTCGGGCAGAAAGCACACTGAAGCTTTCTTT; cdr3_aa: CASSPSGRKHTEAFF
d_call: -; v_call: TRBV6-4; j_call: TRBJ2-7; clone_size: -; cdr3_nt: TGTGCCAGCAGTGACAAGGAGGCCCCCTACGAGCAGTACTTC; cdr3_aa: CASSDKEAPYEQYF
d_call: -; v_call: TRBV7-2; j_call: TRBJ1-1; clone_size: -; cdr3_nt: TGTGCCAGCAGCTCGCCGGGTACTGAAGCTTTCTTT; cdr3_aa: CASSSPGTEAFF
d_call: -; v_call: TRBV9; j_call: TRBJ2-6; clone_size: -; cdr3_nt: TGTGCCAGCAGCGTAGCATCCTGGGAGCGCTCTGGGGCCAACGTCCTGACTTTC; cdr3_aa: CASSVASWERSGANVLTF
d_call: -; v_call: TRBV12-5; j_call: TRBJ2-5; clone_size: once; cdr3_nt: TGTGCTAGTGTCCCCAGGGGGGGCCAAGAGACCCAGTACTTC; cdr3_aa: CASVPRGGQETQYF
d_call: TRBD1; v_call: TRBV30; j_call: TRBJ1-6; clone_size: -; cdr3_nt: TGTGCCTGGAGCTTTACCGGGACAGGGGTTTCACCCCTCCACTTT; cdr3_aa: CAWSFTGTGVSPLHF
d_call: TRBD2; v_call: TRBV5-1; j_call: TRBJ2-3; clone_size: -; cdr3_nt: TGCGCCAGCAGCCCTACCTGGACTAGCGGGGGGGCTATAGATACGCAGTATTTT; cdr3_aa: CASSPTWTSGGAIDTQYF
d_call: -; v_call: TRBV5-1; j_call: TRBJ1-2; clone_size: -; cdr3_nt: TGCGCCAGCAGCTTCGGCACGGGCACAGGGCATGGCTACACCTTC; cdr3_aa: CASSFGTGTGHGYTF
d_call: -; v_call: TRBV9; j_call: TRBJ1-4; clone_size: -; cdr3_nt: TGTGCCAGCAGCGAGGAGGGGACGGCTGAAAAACTGTTTTTT; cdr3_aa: CASSEEGTAEKLFF
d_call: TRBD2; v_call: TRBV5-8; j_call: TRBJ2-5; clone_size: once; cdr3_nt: TGTGCCAGCAGCTTGGGCGGGGGAGAGACCCAGTACTTC; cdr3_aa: CASSLGGGETQYF
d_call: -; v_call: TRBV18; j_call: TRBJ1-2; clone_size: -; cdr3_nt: TGTGCCAGCTCCAATTCAGGGAATGGCTACACCTTC; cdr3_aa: CASSNSGNGYTF
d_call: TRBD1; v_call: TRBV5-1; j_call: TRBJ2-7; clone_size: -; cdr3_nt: TGCGCCAGCAGCTTGGAAGCAGGGGGCGTTGGGCGGTACGAGCAGTACTTC; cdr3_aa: CASSLEAGGVGRYEQYF
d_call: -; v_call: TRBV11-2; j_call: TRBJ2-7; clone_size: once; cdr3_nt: TGTGCCAGCAGGGGTACTGGGGGGCGCGGGGAGCAGTACTTC; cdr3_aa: CASRGTGGRGEQYF
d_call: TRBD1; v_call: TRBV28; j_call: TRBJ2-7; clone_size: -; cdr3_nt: TGTGCCAGCAGTGACAGGGGCCCCTACGAGCAGTACTTC; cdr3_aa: CASSDRGPYEQYF
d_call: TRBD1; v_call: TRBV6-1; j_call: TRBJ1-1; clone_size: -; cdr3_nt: TGTGCCAGCAGGAGGGGACAGGGCTTTAACACTGAAGCTTTCTTT; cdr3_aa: CASRRGQGFNTEAFF
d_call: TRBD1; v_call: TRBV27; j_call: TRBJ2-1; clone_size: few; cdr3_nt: TGTGCCAGCAGTCCCGGACAGGGAGGAGGTAATGAGCAGTTCTTC; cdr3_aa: CASSPGQGGGNEQFF
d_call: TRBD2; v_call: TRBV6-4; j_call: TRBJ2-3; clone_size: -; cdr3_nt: TGTGCCAGTCCTGGACTAGCGGGAGGGTCACAGTCAGATACGCAGTATTTT; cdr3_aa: CASPGLAGGSQSDTQYF
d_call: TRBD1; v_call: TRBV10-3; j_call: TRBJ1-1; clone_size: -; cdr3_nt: TGTGCCATCAGAGCCGGGACAGGGCGGGCTTTCTTT; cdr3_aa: CAIRAGTGRAFF